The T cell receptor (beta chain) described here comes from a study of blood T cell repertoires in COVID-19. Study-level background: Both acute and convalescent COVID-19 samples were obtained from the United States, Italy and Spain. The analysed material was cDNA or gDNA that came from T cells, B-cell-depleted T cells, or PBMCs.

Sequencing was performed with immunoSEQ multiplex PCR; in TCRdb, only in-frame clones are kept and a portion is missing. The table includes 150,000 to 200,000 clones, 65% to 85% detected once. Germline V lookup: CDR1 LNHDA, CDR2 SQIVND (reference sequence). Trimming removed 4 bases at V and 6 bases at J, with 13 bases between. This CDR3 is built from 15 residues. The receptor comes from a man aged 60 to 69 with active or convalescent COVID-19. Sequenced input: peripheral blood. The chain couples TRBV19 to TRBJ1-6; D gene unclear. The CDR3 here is CASSNYQSPNSPLHF. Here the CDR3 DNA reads TGTGCCAGTAGTAACTACCAATCTCCTAATTCACCCCTCCACTTT.